One sample yielded the 10 T cell receptor beta chains listed below, sequenced in a study of OX40 agonist ivuxolimab in advanced cancers. Sequencing used immunoSEQ multiplex PCR; TCRdb keeps in-frame clones, though not all of them. Counted here are about 10,000 clones, 82% occurring once; the ten biggest clones make up about 9.4%. The starting material was CD4+ or CD8+ T cells sorted from blood, obtained in a trial of the OX40 agonist ivuxolimab. The receptor set was obtained from an adult with an advanced solid tumor such as melanoma, head and neck, liver or kidney cancer.

The V gene is TRBV5-4, the J gene TRBJ2-5; D perhaps matches TRBD1 (5 bases). This CDR3 is 16 amino acids long. Germline V gene data show CDR1 as SGHNT and CDR2 as YYREEE (reference sequence). The V gene lost 4 bases and the J gene lost 5 bases, with 21 bases spanning the gap. The CDR3 loop reads CASSPKGRQDGETQYF. The DNA of the CDR3 is TGTGCCAGCAGCCCTAAGGGGCGGCAAGATGGGGAGACCCAGTACTTC.

The V call is TRBV19, the J call TRBJ2-7; 8 positions match TRBD1. Germline V gene sequence: CDR1 LNHDA, CDR2 SQIVND (reference sequence). Unmatched junction bases numbered 14, after V lost 6 bases and J lost 4 bases. The CDR3 sequence is 16 residues long. In DNA form, the CDR3 reads TGTGCCAGTAGCGGTGACAGGGGCGGGAAATTGTACGAGCAGTACTTC. It is translated as CASSGDRGGKLYEQYF.

The CDR3 region is CASSQAVGGLETQYF. The CDR3 bases are TGTGCCAGCAGCCAAGCGGTGGGGGGGCTGGAGACCCAGTACTTC. V gene TRBV4-2 combines with J gene TRBJ2-5; D is perhaps TRBD2 (7 bases). Germline V CDR1 and CDR2: LGHNA, YNFKEQ. The CDR3 contains 15 residues. V was shortened by 1 base and J by 5 bases, with 14 bases between the two germline ends.

V is TRBV10-3 and J is TRBJ2-1, with TRBD2 identical over 10 bases. The CDR3 is 17 amino acids. Losses at the gene ends were 0 bases for V and 6 bases for J; bases not matched to a gene: 8. From germline, CDR1 is ENHRY and CDR2 SYGVKD. The CDR3: CAISESVLAGGSNEQFF. For the CDR3, the DNA is TGTGCCATCAGTGAGTCGGTGTTAGCGGGAGGTTCCAATGAGCAGTTCTTC.

This rearrangement joins TRBV19 to TRBJ2-1; D is uncertain. The V gene's germline CDR1 is LNHDA and CDR2 SQIVND (reference sequence). Trimming removed 3 bases from V and 8 bases from J, with 8 bases in between. The CDR3 consists of 12 residues. CDR3 nucleotides: TGTGCCAGTAGTATGCCTCTGGATGAGCAGTTCTTC. Translation: CASSMPLDEQFF.

The V and J genes are TRBV7-3 and TRBJ2-7, with D tentatively TRBD2 (7 bases). Germline values: CDR1 SGHTA, CDR2 FQGTGA. V was pared by 2 bases and J by 2 bases, with 13 bases between. The CDR3 consists of 15 residues. The CDR3 nucleotides read TGTGCCAGCAGCTTAGAGGTCGGGGGGCCCTACGAGCAGTACTTC. Its protein product is CASSLEVGGPYEQYF.

This chain links TRBV4-1 with TRBJ1-1; D gene uncertain. Germline V CDR1 and CDR2: MGHRA, YSYEKL. CDR3 length equals 13 residues. The V end lost 0 bases, the J end lost 6 bases, and 8 bases lay between the germline ends. CDR3 amino acids: CASSQEGKPEAFF. For the CDR3, the DNA is TGCGCCAGCAGCCAAGAGGGGAAACCTGAAGCTTTCTTT.

V and J are TRBV5-1 and TRBJ2-7; 9 nucleotides line up with TRBD1. Germline V gives CDR1 SGHRS, CDR2 YFSETQ. V was clipped by 0 bases and J by 3 bases; unmatched bases: 4. This CDR3 has 15 residues. The CDR3 nucleotides are TGCGCCAGCAGCTTGGGTGGACAGGGGTTCTACGAGCAGTACTTC. This gives the protein CASSLGGQGFYEQYF.

This chain joins TRBV9 and TRBJ1-5; D unclear. V shed 4 bases and J shed 0 bases, with 8 bases lying between them. Germline V gives CDR1 SGDLS, CDR2 YYNGEE. The CDR3 sequence is 14 residues long. CDR3 in DNA: TGTGCCAGCAGCCGGGGAGTTAGCAATCAGCCCCAGCATTTT. Translation gives CASSRGVSNQPQHF.

J is TRBJ2-2 and V is TRBV5-6; TRBD2 aligns across 14 bases. CDR1 is SGHDT and CDR2 is YYEEEE in the germline V gene. CDR3 length equals 17 residues. V dropped 4 bases and J dropped 3; count of bases not matched to a gene: 5. CDR3 coding DNA: TGTGCCAGCAGCCCCGGGACTAGCGGGAGTTACACCGGGGAGCTGTTTTTT. Its protein product is CASSPGTSGSYTGELFF.